This passage covers 14 T cell receptor beta chains from one sample sequenced in a study of shared T cell receptors in the human thymus. Here immunoSEQ multiplex PCR was the method, and the copy in TCRdb shows in-frame clones only, minus some. The sample shows about 380,000 clones, roughly 94% of them seen only once. The material sequenced was thymocytes. The receptors come from a human donor.

The chain joins TRBV7-3 to TRBJ2-3, with D hard to call. V dropped 2 bases and J dropped 1 base, with 4 bases sitting between them. Germline CDR1 is SGHTA and CDR2 is FQGTGA. The length of the CDR3 is 13 residues. The CDR3 reads CASSLQRTDTQYF. CDR3 nucleotides: TGTGCCAGCAGCTTACAGCGCACAGATACGCAGTATTTT.

V usage is TRBV18 and J usage is TRBJ2-7, with 12 bases matching TRBD1. This CDR3 has 15 amino acids. Germline CDR1 reads KGHSH; CDR2 reads LQKENI. The V and J ends lost 3 bases and 5 bases, in that order; junction bases with no gene match: 5. CDR3 sequence: CASSPMGQGADEQYF. Here the CDR3 DNA reads TGTGCCAGCTCACCTATGGGACAGGGGGCCGACGAGCAGTACTTC.

The genes are TRBV6-4 and TRBJ2-3; 8 bases align to TRBD2. The CDR3 runs to 16 residues. CDR1 is MRHNA and CDR2 is SNTAGT in the germline V gene. With V trimmed by 0 bases and J by 4 bases, 6 bases remained unmatched. The CDR3 sequence: CASSDSRGRLADTQYF. The CDR3 DNA is TGTGCCAGCAGTGACTCGCGCGGGAGGTTGGCAGATACGCAGTATTTT.

The genes are TRBV19 and TRBJ1-6, with D uncertain. The germline gives CDR1 LNHDA, CDR2 SQIVND (reference sequence). The length of the CDR3 is 15 residues. The V end lost 0 bases, the J end lost 7 bases, and 10 bases lay between the germline ends. CDR3 sequence (DNA): TGTGCCAGTAGTATAGATCAAGAGGCCAATTCACCCCTCCACTTT. Residues: CASSIDQEANSPLHF. Full variable domain (outside the CDR3, taken from reference TRBV19 and TRBJ1-6): DGGITQSPKYLFRKEGQNVTLSCEQNLNHDAMYWYRQDPGQGLRLIYYSQIVNDFQKGDIAEGYSVSREKKESFPLTVTSAQKNPTAFYLCASSIDQEANSPLHFGNGTRLTVT.

CDR3 loop: CASSWIAGSYNEQFF. The CDR3 region has the DNA TGCGCCAGCAGCTGGATAGCGGGATCCTACAATGAGCAGTTCTTC. The gene calls are TRBV5-1 and TRBJ2-1; 8 bases line up with TRBD2. Germline loops: CDR1 SGHRS, CDR2 YFSETQ. This CDR3 is 15 amino acids long. The trim removed 3 bases at V and 1 base at J, leaving 3 bases unmatched.

The chain is built from TRBV5-1 and TRBJ2-1; D might be TRBD1 (5 bases). The length of the CDR3 is 16 residues. Trimming took 4 bases from V and 6 from J, leaving 20 bases between them. Germline lookup yields CDR1 SGHRS and CDR2 YFSETQ. The CDR3 sequence is CASSLLRTVQGNEQFF. As DNA, the CDR3 is TGCGCCAGCAGCCTCCTACGGACGGTGCAGGGCAATGAGCAGTTCTTC.

The V call is TRBV28, the J call TRBJ2-1; possibly TRBD1 or TRBD2 for D (6 bases each). V was cut by 8 bases and J by 0 bases, with 14 bases left in between. CDR1 is MDHEN and CDR2 is SYDVKM in the germline V gene. CDR3 length: 15 residues. The CDR3 nucleotides read TGTGCCAGCGGAGGGGGAGGAAGCTCCTACAATGAGCAGTTCTTC. Its protein product is CASGGGGSSYNEQFF.

The J gene is TRBJ2-7, the V gene TRBV18; 8 bases match TRBD1. The V segment lost 3 bases and the J segment 1 base; nucleotides outside the gene matches: 5. Germline CDR1 reads KGHSH; CDR2 reads LQKENI. The CDR3 is made up of 15 amino acids. Here the CDR3 DNA reads TGTGCCAGCTCACCCGGGACAGGCCATTCCTACGAGCAGTACTTC. Translating it yields CASSPGTGHSYEQYF.

This chain links TRBV5-6 with TRBJ2-1; maybe TRBD1 (6 bases). V was shortened by 5 bases and J by 0 bases, with 15 bases between the two germline ends. The CDR3 runs to 16 residues. Germline loops: CDR1 SGHDT, CDR2 YYEEEE. CDR3 sequence reads: CASSFLQGNSYNEQFF. The CDR3 bases are TGTGCCAGCAGTTTCTTACAGGGCAACTCCTACAATGAGCAGTTCTTC.

The V call is TRBV28, the J call TRBJ2-7; D is undetermined. This CDR3 has 13 amino acids. Deletions cut 3 bases from V and 1 base from J, with 7 bases between. CDR1 and CDR2 from the germline V gene are MDHEN and SYDVKM. In nucleotides, the CDR3 is TGTGCCAGCAGTTTGAGATTATCCTACGAGCAGTACTTC. This sequence encodes CASSLRLSYEQYF.

The V gene is TRBV10-1, the J gene TRBJ1-3; D ambiguous. V lost 6 bases and J lost 0, with 18 bases in between. The CDR3 spans 17 residues. Germline lookup yields CDR1 WNHNN and CDR2 SYGVQD (reference sequence). Here the CDR3 reads CASRPGEMGPSGNTIYF. The CDR3 DNA is TGCGCCAGCAGGCCCGGCGAAATGGGCCCCTCTGGAAACACCATATATTTT.

The chain uses TRBV28 and TRBJ2-3; D is unclear. Germline V gene lookup returns CDR1 MDHEN and CDR2 SYDVKM. V lost 6 bases and J 0 bases, leaving 10 bases between the germline ends. This CDR3 comprises 14 residues. The CDR3 reads CASRLGPSTDTQYF. The CDR3, as DNA: TGTGCCAGCAGACTTGGACCAAGCACAGATACGCAGTATTTT.

This chain joins TRBV6-5 and TRBJ1-2; unclear D gene. CDR1 is MNHEY and CDR2 is SVGAGI in the germline V gene. V lost 0 bases, J lost 0 bases, and 8 bases lay in between. The CDR3 totals 15 residues. CDR3 protein: CASSYSVGSNYGYTF. Written as DNA, the CDR3 is TGTGCCAGCAGTTACTCGGTGGGATCTAACTATGGCTACACCTTC.

This clone was recorded a few times. The gene calls are TRBV13 and TRBJ2-5; 11 bases are shared with TRBD2. CDR3 length: 17 amino acids. J was trimmed by 2 bases and V by 5 bases; bases with no gene match: 10. The germline V gene has CDR1 PRHDT and CDR2 FYEKMQ (reference sequence). CDR3 nucleotide sequence: TGTGCCAGCAGCACCGGGACTAGCGGCCCCCCGCAAGAGACCCAGTACTTC. Encoded protein: CASSTGTSGPPQETQYF. Drawing the rest from reference TRBV13 and TRBJ2-5, the complete variable domain is AAGVIQSPRHLIKEKRETATLKCYPIPRHDTVYWYQQGPGQDPQFLISFYEKMQSDKGSIPDRFSAQQFSDYHSELNMSSLELGDSALYFCASSTGTSGPPQETQYFGPGTRLLVL.